This T cell receptor beta chain was sequenced for a study of neoadjuvant nivolumab and ipilimumab in lung cancer (TCRdb year 2020). For context, the study as a whole: Intravenous nivolumab was dosed at 3 mg/kg on days 1, 15 and 29, and in the combination arm ipilimumab 1 mg/kg was added on day 1 only. The study compared TCR repertoires in pretherapy (baseline) peripheral blood with TCR repertoires in tumors resected at surgery after neoadjuvant immune checkpoint blockade. The primary endpoint of the trial was the rate of major pathologic response (MPR) in the intention-to-treat population of each study arm. Matched pretherapy and resected tumor pairs were analyzed for seven patients: four treated with nivolumab and three with nivolumab plus ipilimumab. A total of roughly 42 patients with operable NSCLC were treated in the trial, with about 23 randomized to nivolumab monotherapy and about 21 randomized to nivolumab plus ipilimumab. Overall study results and their limits: From pretherapy to surgery, tumor T-cell richness and clonality went up in three of three dual-therapy tumors, versus only two of four nivolumab-treated tumors. No significant correlation was found between TCR clonality and pathologic tumor regression, and only a single major-pathologic-response sample was available for the analysis of TCR clonality versus pathologic tumor regression. A small number of samples underwent TCR sequencing. TCR richness in pretherapy blood showed a positive correlation with richness in tumors resected after neoadjuvant therapy (Spearman R of about 0.84). Compared with tumor-adjacent uninvolved lung, resected tumors had greater TCR richness and clonality, and increases showed up in more of the dual-therapy-treated tumors.

The germline V gene encodes CDR1 SGHRS and CDR2 YFSETQ. The CDR3 runs 16 amino acids, cysteine and phenylalanine included. The CDR3 DNA has 48 bases and is translated from base 1. Here V drops 4 bases and J drops 2 bases, and the junction holds 10 bases not matched to any gene. What the time point label conveys for this sample: at surgical resection after neoadjuvant nivolumab +/- ipilimumab. Samples came from the phase 2 randomized NEOSTAR trial, which tested neoadjuvant nivolumab or nivolumab plus ipilimumab followed by surgery in operable NSCLC. To prepare the library, the immunoSEQ multiplex PCR assay was applied. The paper's data handling went like this. Richness and clonality were used to summarize the repertoires, and clones that significantly expanded or contracted between pre- and post-therapy samples were identified. TCRdb's version of the immuneACCESS table is confined to in-frame rearrangements and falls short of the full clone set. An unresolved V gene accounts for under half of the shortfall where checked; the remainder is of unknown origin. V and J calls and clone size follow that table, whereas D and trimming were derived from the DNA. The table for this sample lists some 31,000 clones; 92% of them were counted only once. 2% to 2.5% of the sample goes to the ten largest clones.

As regards this clone: Its specific antigen is unknown. Base qualities are not at hand, and no much larger clone is one base apart.

The starting material was peripheral blood, obtained after neoadjuvant nivolumab, alone or with ipilimumab, at or shortly before surgery. The source of this sequence is an adult with non-small cell lung cancer. The sequence links TRBV5-1 to TRBJ1-1; 8 bases in the junction line up with TRBD1. The CDR3 region reads CASSEAGDRFNTEAFF. The DNA reads as follows: TGCGCCAGCAGCGAGGCGGGGGACAGGTTCAACACTGAAGCTTTCTTT.